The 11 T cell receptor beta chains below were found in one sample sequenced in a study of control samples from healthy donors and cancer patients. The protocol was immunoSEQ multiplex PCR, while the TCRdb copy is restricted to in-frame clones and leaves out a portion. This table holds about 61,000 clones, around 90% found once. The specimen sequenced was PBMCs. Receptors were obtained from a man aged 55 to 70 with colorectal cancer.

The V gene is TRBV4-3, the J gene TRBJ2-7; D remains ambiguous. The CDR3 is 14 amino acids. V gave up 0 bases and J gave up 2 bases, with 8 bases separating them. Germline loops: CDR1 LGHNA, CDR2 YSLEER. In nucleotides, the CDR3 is TGCGCCAGCAGCCAAGAAAACGCGGCCTACGAGCAGTACTTC. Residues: CASSQENAAYEQYF.

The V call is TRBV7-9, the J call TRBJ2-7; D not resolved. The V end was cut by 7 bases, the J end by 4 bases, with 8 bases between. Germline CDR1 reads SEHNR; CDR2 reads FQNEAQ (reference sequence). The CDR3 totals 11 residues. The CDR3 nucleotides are TGTGCCAGCATCCAAGGTTACGAGCAGTACTTC. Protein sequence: CASIQGYEQYF. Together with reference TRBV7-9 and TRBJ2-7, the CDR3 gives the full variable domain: DTGVSQNPRHKITKRGQNVTFRCDPISEHNRLYWYRQTLGQGPEFLTYFQNEAQLEKSRLLSDRFSAERPKGSFSTLEIQRTEQGDSAMYLCASIQGYEQYFGPGTRLTVT.

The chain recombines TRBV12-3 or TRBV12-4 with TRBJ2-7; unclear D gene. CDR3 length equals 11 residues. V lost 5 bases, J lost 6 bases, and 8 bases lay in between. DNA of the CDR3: TGTGCCAGCAGTCAGGATCTCGAGCAGTACTTC. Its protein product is CASSQDLEQYF.

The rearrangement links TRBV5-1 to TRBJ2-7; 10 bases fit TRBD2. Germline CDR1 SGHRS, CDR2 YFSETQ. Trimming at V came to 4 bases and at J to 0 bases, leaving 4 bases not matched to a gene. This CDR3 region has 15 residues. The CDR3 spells CASSLSGGPSYEQYF. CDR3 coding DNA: TGCGCCAGCAGCCTTAGCGGGGGGCCCTCCTACGAGCAGTACTTC.

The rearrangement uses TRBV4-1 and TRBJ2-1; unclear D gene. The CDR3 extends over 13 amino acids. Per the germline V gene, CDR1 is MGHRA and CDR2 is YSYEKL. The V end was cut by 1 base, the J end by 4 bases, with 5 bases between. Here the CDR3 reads CASSQGQYNEQFF. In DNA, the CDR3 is TGCGCCAGCAGCCAAGGGCAGTACAATGAGCAGTTCTTC.

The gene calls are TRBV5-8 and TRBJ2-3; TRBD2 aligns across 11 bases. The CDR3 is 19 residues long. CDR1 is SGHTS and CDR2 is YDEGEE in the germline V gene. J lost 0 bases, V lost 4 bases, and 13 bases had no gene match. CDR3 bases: TGTGCCAGCAGCCTGGAAGATACTAGCGGGGGAAAGAGCACAGATACGCAGTATTTT. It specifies CASSLEDTSGGKSTDTQYF.

The CDR3 loop is CASSESARGTAALHF. DNA of the CDR3: TGTGCCAGCAGTGAGAGCGCCAGGGGGACCGCTGCCCTCCACTTT. V is TRBV6-1 and J is TRBJ1-6; 7 nucleotides align to TRBD1. This CDR3 is built from 15 residues. V lost 3 bases and J lost 14; bases outside the gene matches: 13. Per the germline V gene, CDR1 is MNHNS and CDR2 is SASEGT.

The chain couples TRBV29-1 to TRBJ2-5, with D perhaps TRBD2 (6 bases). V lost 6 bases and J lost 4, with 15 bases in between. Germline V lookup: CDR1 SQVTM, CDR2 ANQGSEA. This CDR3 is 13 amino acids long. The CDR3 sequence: CSVASNSGETQYF. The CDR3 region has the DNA TGCAGCGTCGCTTCTAATAGCGGAGAGACCCAGTACTTC.

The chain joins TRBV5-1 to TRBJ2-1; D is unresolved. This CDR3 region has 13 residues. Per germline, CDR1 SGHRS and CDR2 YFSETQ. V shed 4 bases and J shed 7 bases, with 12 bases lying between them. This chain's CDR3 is CASSGSTVNEQFF. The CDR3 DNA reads TGCGCCAGCAGCGGCTCTACCGTGAATGAGCAGTTCTTC. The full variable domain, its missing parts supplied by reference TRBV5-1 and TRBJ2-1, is KAGVTQTPRYLIKTRGQQVTLSCSPISGHRSVSWYQQTPGQGLQFLFEYFSETQRNKGNFPGRFSGRQFSNSRSEMNVSTLELGDSALYLCASSGSTVNEQFFGPGTRLTVL.

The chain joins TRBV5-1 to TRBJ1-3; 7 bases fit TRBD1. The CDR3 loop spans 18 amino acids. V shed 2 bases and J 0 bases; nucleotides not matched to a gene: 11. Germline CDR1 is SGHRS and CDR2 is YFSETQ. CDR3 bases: TGCGCCAGCAGCTTCGGACAGGTGATTCCTTCCTCTGGAAACACCATATATTTT. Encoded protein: CASSFGQVIPSSGNTIYF.

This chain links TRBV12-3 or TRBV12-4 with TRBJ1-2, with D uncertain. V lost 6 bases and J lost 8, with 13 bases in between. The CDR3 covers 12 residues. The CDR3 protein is CASRKDVPGYTF. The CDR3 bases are TGTGCCAGCAGAAAAGACGTGCCCGGCTACACCTTC.